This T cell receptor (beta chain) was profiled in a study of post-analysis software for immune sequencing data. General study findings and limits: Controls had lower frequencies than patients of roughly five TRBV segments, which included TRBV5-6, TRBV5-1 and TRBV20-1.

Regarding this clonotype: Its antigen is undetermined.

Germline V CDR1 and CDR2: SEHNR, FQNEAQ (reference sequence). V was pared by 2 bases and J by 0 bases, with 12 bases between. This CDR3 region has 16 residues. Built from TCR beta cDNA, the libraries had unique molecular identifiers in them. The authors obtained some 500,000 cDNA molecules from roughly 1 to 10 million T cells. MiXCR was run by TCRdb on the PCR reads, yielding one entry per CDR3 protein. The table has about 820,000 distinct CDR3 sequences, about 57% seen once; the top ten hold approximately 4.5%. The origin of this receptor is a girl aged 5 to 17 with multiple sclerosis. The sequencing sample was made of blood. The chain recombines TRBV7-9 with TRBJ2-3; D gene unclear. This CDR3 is CASSLSQFTSTDTQYF. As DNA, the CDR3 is TGTGCCAGCAGCTTATCACAGTTTACTAGCACAGATACGCAGTATTTT.